This T cell receptor (beta chain) appears in the sequencing data of a study of T cells after yellow fever vaccination. About the study: Fractions containing few cells were prepared with SMART-Seq v4 Ultra Low Input.

This clonotype was counted only a few times. Its antigen remains unknown. General study findings and limits: From the bulk population, abundant clonotypes could contaminate and appear within FACS-sorted repertoires. Most primary-vaccination clones recurred post-booster (approximately 96% CD4, 85% to 90% CD8).

CDR1 and CDR2 from the germline V gene are ENHRY and SYGVKD. This CDR3 has 15 residues. V dropped 4 bases and J dropped 2; count of bases not matched to a gene: 5. 5'RACE template switching produced TCR cDNA carrying a universal primer site and UMIs. Each CDR3 protein is one row after TCRdb ran MiXCR on the 5' RACE reads. The table lists some 390,000 distinct CDR3 sequences, around 20% of them singletons. The sequencing here drew on PBMCs, taken before the yellow fever booster vaccination. V gene TRBV10-3 combines with J gene TRBJ1-2; 9 positions agree with TRBD1. This sequence was found in a man aged 18 to 29 who received the YFV17D yellow fever vaccine. The CDR3 is CAISAPGTGNYGYTF. In nucleotides, the CDR3 is TGTGCCATCAGTGCCCCCGGGACAGGGAACTATGGCTACACCTTC.